This is a list of T cell receptor beta chains from one sample in a study of regulatory T cells in long-lasting Graves disease. TCRdb passed the multiplex PCR reads through MiXCR, listing each CDR3 protein once. Counted here are under 450,000 distinct CDR3 sequences, 23% occurring once; the ten biggest clones make up approximately 26%. Sequencing was performed on peripheral blood mononuclear cells (PBMCs), taken when the disease was refractory, from a patient treated with antithyroid drugs. The receptors were gathered from a female donor with Graves disease. Each CDR3 is given with its conserved first and last residue.

j_call v_call cdr3_aa
TRBJ2-4 TRBV7-9 CASSSGQGGSKNIQYF
TRBJ2-1 TRBV28 CASSLPRGGLRPNEQFF
TRBJ2-2 TRBV24-1 CATSVASPGELFF
TRBJ1-5 TRBV28 CASSLSGQGIGQPQHF
TRBJ1-5 TRBV4-1 CASSQVQGGGNQPQHF
TRBJ1-3 TRBV12-3/TRBV12-4 CASSSPGQGSGNTIYF
TRBJ2-5 TRBV6-5 CASSYSSVQETQYF
TRBJ2-7 TRBV12-3/TRBV12-4 CASSRGLAVYEQYF
TRBJ2-7 TRBV28 CASSLMGLAGNEQYF
TRBJ2-1 TRBV28 CASRGHGGYNEQFF
TRBJ1-1 TRBV7-9 CASSLGGTDALNTEAFF
TRBJ2-1 TRBV15 CATSSGSRAYNEQFF
TRBJ2-5 TRBV27 CASRGTSGRSSETQYF
TRBJ2-2 TRBV28 CASNLKTNTGELFF
TRBJ2-1 TRBV2 CASSVGRYNEQFF